The 3 T cell receptor beta chains listed next were all sequenced from one sample in a study of T cell repertoires in cytomegalovirus infection (dated by TCRdb to between 2019 and 2020). Explained via the paper, the treatment or condition label denotes: in vitro stimulation with specific CMV peptide epitopes to enrich CMV-specific T cells. Antigens of these TCRs are unknown. For sequencing, an Illumina HiSeq 1500 was employed. In TCRdb, the public reads were trimmed at Q25 with fastp and aligned with MiXCR, with productive beta chains retained. One record per CDR3 amino acid sequence lists the most common genes and DNA. This sample holds 750,000 to 950,000 distinct CDR3 sequences; about 27% were observed only once. In total, the top ten clones hold around 12% of the sample. The sequencing here drew on cultured CD8+ T cells from PBMCs, taken from culture after CMV antigen stimulation. These receptors all stem from a human donor in good health (CMV status not recorded). Some clones in this sample may be carry-over from other donors' samples.

A few counts support this clonotype. The CDR3 DNA reads as TGTGCCAGCAGTGAGACCGGGACAGCGAATGAAAAACTGTTTTTT. Translation: CASSETGTANEKLFF. This chain connects TRBV6-1 to TRBJ1-4; 7 nucleotides align to TRBD1. Germline V gene sequence: CDR1 MNHNS, CDR2 SASEGT. This CDR3 has 15 amino acids. Germline trimming cut 3 bases from V and 5 bases from J; bases unmatched to any gene: 6.

This clonotype was detected a few times. The germline gene is not matched at one end of the junction; a read error may be the cause. This chain links TRBV20-1 with TRBJ2-5; a weak D match, TRBD2 (5 bases). CDR1 and CDR2 (germline): DFQATT, SNEGSKA (reference sequence). This CDR3 region has 9 residues. CDR3 protein: CSASSEADF. Written as DNA, the CDR3 is TGCAGTGCATCCAGCGAAGCGGACTTC.

The rearrangement uses TRBV6-1 and TRBJ1-2, with 8 bases aligning to TRBD1. V lost 5 bases to trimming and J lost 8 bases; unmatched junction nucleotides: 16. The length of the CDR3 is 16 residues. Germline lookup yields CDR1 MNHNS and CDR2 SASEGT. The CDR3, as DNA: TGTGCCAGCAGTACCAACCGGGGACAGGAAATCGGCGGCTACACCTTC. Its protein product is CASSTNRGQEIGGYTF.